These 25 T cell receptor beta chains originate from one sample sequenced in a study of beta chain features in type 1 diabetes. cDNA synthesis used the whole RNA isolate, giving expressed TCRB sequences. Using immunoSEQ multiplex PCR, the repertoire was profiled, and TCRdb retains in-frame clones only, with some absent. The table lists about 220,000 clones, around 9.9% of them singletons. Sequencing used central memory CD4+ T cells from blood. Receptor source: a man between 18 and 29 years old in good health.

This clone appeared once. V usage is TRBV4-2 and J usage is TRBJ2-7; the D is unclear. V was shortened by 1 base and J by 7 bases, with 11 bases between the two germline ends. Germline V gives CDR1 LGHNA, CDR2 YNFKEQ. The CDR3 consists of 13 residues. The CDR3 DNA follows: TGTGCCAGCAGCCAAGGGATAGGGCAGGAGCAGTACTTC. Amino acid sequence: CASSQGIGQEQYF.

This clone came up a few times. The rearrangement joins TRBV6-6 to TRBJ2-7, with 9 bases aligning to TRBD2. CDR1 MNHNY and CDR2 SVGAGI come from the germline V gene (reference sequence). The CDR3 is 14 amino acids. V shed 2 bases and J 4 bases; nucleotides not matched to a gene: 3. The chain's CDR3 is CASSYQREAYEQYF. Written as DNA, the CDR3 is TGTGCCAGCAGTTACCAGCGGGAGGCGTACGAGCAGTACTTC.

A note on this clone: A junction boundary mismatches the germline segment, possibly from a read error. The V and J genes are TRBV7-7 and TRBJ1-5, with 7 bases matching TRBD1. Germline CDR1 is SSHAT and CDR2 is FNYEAQ (reference sequence). CDR3 size: 13 residues. The CDR3 nucleotides are TGTGCTAGCAGCAGAGACAGGGACCAGCCCCAGCATTTT. It codes for CASSRDRDQPQHF. Using reference TRBV7-7 and TRBJ1-5 for the parts outside the CDR3, the full variable domain is GAGVSQSPRYKVTKRGQDVTLRCDPISSHATLYWYQQALGQGPEFLTYFNYEAQPDKSGLPSDRFSAERPEGSISTLTIQRTEQRDSAMYRCASSRDRDQPQHFGDGTRLSIL.

Worth noting for this clone: Other DNA sequences from this sample encode an identical CDR3 as well. The chain employs TRBV9 and TRBJ2-7, with D possibly TRBD1 on 6 matching bases. V lost 0 bases to trimming and J lost 4 bases, with 8 bases between them. This CDR3 region has 13 residues. The germline V gene has CDR1 SGDLS and CDR2 YYNGEE. As DNA, the CDR3 is TGTGCCAGCAGCGTAGCAGGGGCTTACGAGCAGTACTTC. Amino acids: CASSVAGAYEQYF.

This clone turned up a few times. This rearrangement joins TRBV29-1 to TRBJ2-1, with D perhaps TRBD1 (8 bases). The CDR3 totals 15 residues. V lost 6 bases and J lost 0, with 15 bases in between. In germline, CDR1 is SQVTM, CDR2 ANQGSEA. CDR3: CSVGGDRSSYNEQFF. The CDR3 DNA is TGCAGCGTGGGGGGGGACAGGAGCTCCTACAATGAGCAGTTCTTC.

This clone occurred many times. The chain has TRBV11-1 and TRBJ2-1, with a tentative D call TRBD2 (6 bases). The V end was cut by 0 bases, the J end by 7 bases, with 13 bases between. In germline, CDR1 is SGHAT, CDR2 FQDESV (reference sequence). This CDR3 is 15 amino acids long. This CDR3 reads CASSLAEGPWNEQFF. CDR3 sequence (DNA): TGTGCCAGCAGCTTAGCGGAGGGCCCGTGGAATGAGCAGTTCTTC.

This clone was detected only a few times. The gene calls are TRBV28 and TRBJ2-4, with 14 bases identical to TRBD2. This CDR3 is 18 amino acids long. Germline trimming cut 4 bases from V and 3 bases from J; bases unmatched to any gene: 8. Per germline, CDR1 MDHEN and CDR2 SYDVKM. This chain's CDR3 is CASSWGLAGALGKNIQYF. In DNA form, the CDR3 reads TGTGCCAGCAGTTGGGGACTAGCGGGAGCCCTGGGCAAAAACATTCAGTACTTC.

CDR3 region: CASVLAGGGHQETQYF. CDR3 sequence (DNA): TGCGCCAGCGTACTAGCGGGAGGTGGGCACCAAGAGACCCAGTACTTC. This chain connects TRBV5-1 to TRBJ2-5; 12 bases line up with TRBD2. With 7 bases clipped from V and 0 bases from J, the junction kept 7 bases outside the gene matches. Per the germline V gene, CDR1 is SGHRS and CDR2 is YFSETQ. There are 16 residues in the CDR3. The variable domain in full, completed from reference TRBV5-1 and TRBJ2-5, reads KAGVTQTPRYLIKTRGQQVTLSCSPISGHRSVSWYQQTPGQGLQFLFEYFSETQRNKGNFPGRFSGRQFSNSRSEMNVSTLELGDSALYLCASVLAGGGHQETQYFGPGTRLLVL.

A note on this clone: The junction differs from germline at one of its ends, possibly a read error. The chain combines TRBV7-7 with TRBJ2-7; D gene uncertain. CDR1 and CDR2 from the germline V gene are SSHAT and FNYEAQ (reference sequence). CDR3 length: 13 amino acids. The CDR3, as DNA: TGTGCTAGCAGCTCTGACCGAGGCTACGAGCAGTACTTC. Protein product: CASSSDRGYEQYF.

This chain uses TRBV25-1 with TRBJ2-1; 8 nucleotides align to TRBD2. V lost 5 bases, J lost 5 bases, and 14 bases stayed unmatched. Germline V lookup: CDR1 MGHDK, CDR2 SYGVNS. This CDR3 is 17 amino acids long. CDR3 residues: CASSPWAGTSGDNEQFF. The CDR3 DNA reads TGTGCCAGCAGTCCCTGGGCCGGGACTAGTGGGGACAATGAGCAGTTCTTC.

This clone has only a few counts. The rearrangement links TRBV14 to TRBJ2-3; D perhaps matches TRBD1 (6 bases). The CDR3 sequence is 13 residues long. The germline V gene encodes CDR1 SGHDN and CDR2 FVKESK. The V gene lost 4 bases and the J gene lost 5 bases, with 10 bases spanning the gap. CDR3 residues: CASSRSTGDTQYF. CDR3 coding DNA: TGTGCCAGCAGCCGATCGACAGGAGATACGCAGTATTTT.

The sample holds a few counts of this clone. V and J are TRBV29-1 and TRBJ2-3; D may be TRBD1 (6 bases). This CDR3 is built from 16 residues. Trimming cost V 6 bases and J 6 bases, with 25 bases left between them. The germline V gene encodes CDR1 SQVTM and CDR2 ANQGSEA. For the CDR3, the DNA is TGCAGCGTAGTTCCGGGACACCCGCGTGGTGAGGATACGCAGTATTTT. Encoded protein: CSVVPGHPRGEDTQYF.

The table lists this clone with many counts. This chain joins TRBV30 and TRBJ2-1, with 13 bases aligning to TRBD2. The junction had 5 bases not matched to a gene; V was cut back by 3 bases and J by 6 bases. CDR3 length equals 15 residues. The V gene's germline CDR1 is GTSNPN and CDR2 SVGIG (reference sequence). CDR3 protein: CAWRLLAGGGNEQFF. In nucleotides, the CDR3 is TGTGCCTGGAGACTACTAGCGGGAGGGGGCAATGAGCAGTTCTTC.

The J gene is TRBJ2-1, the V gene TRBV7-9; D is uncertain. The length of the CDR3 is 14 residues. Germline V lookup: CDR1 SEHNR, CDR2 FQNEAQ (reference sequence). Trimming left V 7 bases short and J 0 bases short, with 10 bases between. The CDR3 loop reads CASNKRSSYNEQFF. CDR3 DNA: TGTGCCAGCAACAAGAGAAGCTCCTACAATGAGCAGTTCTTC.

This clone has more than one count but fewer than ten. The rearrangement joins TRBV4-2 to TRBJ2-3, with TRBD2 matching over 14 bases. CDR1 and CDR2 from the germline V gene are LGHNA and YNFKEQ. This CDR3 region has 15 residues. The V and J ends lost 6 bases and 5 bases, in that order; junction bases with no gene match: 4. The DNA for the CDR3 is TGTGCCAGCAGTCCGGGACTAGCGGGAGAAGATACGCAGTATTTT. The encoded protein is CASSPGLAGEDTQYF.

This clone was seen more than once but under ten times. The V call is TRBV5-4, the J call TRBJ2-4; 9 nucleotides match TRBD1. V shed 0 bases and J 4 bases; nucleotides not matched to a gene: 5. Germline V gene lookup returns CDR1 SGHNT and CDR2 YYREEE (reference sequence). This CDR3 comprises 16 residues. CDR3 in amino acids: CASSLGRDRVKNIQYF. CDR3 in DNA: TGTGCCAGCAGCTTGGGACGGGACAGGGTTAAAAACATTCAGTACTTC.

This clone was observed at least ten times. The genes are TRBV11-2 and TRBJ2-1; TRBD2 might be the D (6 bases). In germline, CDR1 is SGHAT, CDR2 FQNNGV. This CDR3 is built from 14 residues. Trimming left V 6 bases short and J 8 bases short, with 17 bases between. CDR3 DNA: TGTGCCAGCAGGTTAAGTTTCGCGGGATATGAGCAGTTCTTC. Translation gives CASRLSFAGYEQFF.

Concerning this clone: One junction end disagrees with the germline gene, perhaps due to a read error. J is TRBJ2-1 and V is TRBV2, with 9 positions matching TRBD2. Germline CDR1 is SNHLY and CDR2 is FYNNEI. This CDR3 contains 15 residues. The DNA for the CDR3 is TGTGCCAGCAGTCAAGCGGGAGGCTCCTACAATGAGCAGTTCTTC. Amino acid sequence: CASSQAGGSYNEQFF.

The chain links TRBV6-6 to TRBJ2-1; 11 bases match TRBD2. Per germline, CDR1 MNHNY and CDR2 SVGAGI (reference sequence). This CDR3 comprises 14 residues. Trimming at V came to 7 bases and at J to 10 bases, leaving 9 bases not matched to a gene. CDR3 nucleotide sequence: TGTGCCAGCAAGGAACTAGCGGGAGTAGGGGAGCAGTTCTTC. It is translated as CASKELAGVGEQFF.

The gene calls are TRBV6-6 and TRBJ2-5; D is possibly TRBD1 (5 bases). The germline V and J ends were trimmed by 2 bases and 12 bases, with 16 bases remaining between them. Germline values: CDR1 MNHNY, CDR2 SVGAGI (reference sequence). CDR3 length equals 13 residues. CDR3 sequence reads: CASSYGRESRKYF. The CDR3 DNA is TGTGCCAGCAGTTACGGCAGGGAATCGAGGAAGTACTTC.

The sample holds a few counts of this clone. The chain has TRBV11-3 and TRBJ1-1; TRBD1 is a possible D gene (6 bases). The V end was cut by 5 bases, the J end by 6 bases, with 13 bases between. Germline V lookup: CDR1 SGHNT, CDR2 YENEEA. The CDR3 extends over 13 amino acids. Here the CDR3 reads CASSHTRQAEAFF. CDR3 in DNA: TGTGCCAGCAGCCATACCCGACAGGCTGAAGCTTTCTTT. The full variable domain, rest sourced from reference TRBV11-3 and TRBJ1-1, is EAGVVQSPRYKIIEKKQPVAFWCNPISGHNTLYWYLQNLGQGPELLIRYENEEAVDDSQLPKDRFSAERLKGVDSTLKIQPAELGDSAVYLCASSHTRQAEAFFGQGTRLTVV.

This clone was observed a few times. CDR3 sequence (DNA): TGTGCCAGCAGCCGGGACAGGGAGACCCAGTACTTC. Amino acids: CASSRDRETQYF. The J gene is TRBJ2-5, the V gene TRBV5-4; 8 positions agree with TRBD1. J was trimmed by 5 bases and V by 4 bases; bases with no gene match: 1. CDR3 length: 12 amino acids. Germline CDR1 and CDR2: SGHNT and YYREEE (reference sequence).

The chain joins TRBV30 to TRBJ2-7; 9 positions agree with TRBD2. Losses at the gene ends were 4 bases for V and 6 bases for J; bases not matched to a gene: 10. The CDR3 loop spans 14 amino acids. CDR1 is GTSNPN and CDR2 is SVGIG in the germline V gene (reference sequence). CDR3 nucleotide sequence: TGTGCCTGGACTGTTGGCGGGAGGGCCTCCGAGCAGTACTTC. Protein sequence: CAWTVGGRASEQYF.

The J gene is TRBJ2-1, the V gene TRBV7-9, with D perhaps matching TRBD2 (6 bases). Trimming removed 4 bases at V and 6 bases at J, with 13 bases between. CDR1 SEHNR and CDR2 FQNEAQ come from the germline V gene (reference sequence). This CDR3 has 14 residues. Here the CDR3 reads CASSWDWKINEQFF. The CDR3 coding sequence is TGTGCCAGCAGCTGGGACTGGAAAATCAATGAGCAGTTCTTC.

This clone was seen at least ten times. The chain uses TRBV7-2 and TRBJ2-1; a possible D gene is TRBD2 (5 bases). V lost 5 bases to trimming and J lost 4 bases, with 18 bases between them. This CDR3 contains 16 residues. Germline values: CDR1 SGHTA, CDR2 FQGNSA. This CDR3 reads CASSLWSGDAYNEQFF. DNA for the CDR3: TGTGCCAGCAGCCTGTGGAGCGGAGACGCTTACAATGAGCAGTTCTTC.